This T cell receptor beta chain is drawn from a study of OX40 agonist ivuxolimab in advanced cancers. Whole-study results and caveats: Antigen targets of the expanded peripheral T cells went undetermined. Some nonresponders also had low normalized T-cell clonal expansion. Among T cells, CD8+ cells averaged more expanded clones than CD4+ cells.

Produced via immunoSEQ multiplex PCR; TCRdb's table is partial and in-frame only. Of roughly 28,000 clones in the sample, roughly 80% were seen once. This clone has a handful of counts. The antigen remains undetermined. The CDR3 covers 13 residues. Trimming took off 6 bases at V and 2 bases at J, with 11 bases between the two ends. CDR1 LNHNV and CDR2 YYDKDF come from the germline V gene (reference sequence). People who had autoimmune disease history or systemic immunosuppression were excluded. The genes are TRBV15 and TRBJ2-7; D gene unclear. This receptor was obtained from an adult with an advanced solid tumor such as melanoma, head and neck, liver or kidney cancer. This specimen consisted of CD4+ or CD8+ T cells sorted from blood, obtained in a trial of the OX40 agonist ivuxolimab. The CDR3 bases are TGTGCCACCAGTTCGGCTATCACCTACGAGCAGTACTTC. It encodes CATSSAITYEQYF.